The clone carrying this T cell receptor (beta chain) occurred many times. Its antigen remains unidentified. The record originates from a study of T cell repertoires in cytomegalovirus infection. TCRdb reanalysed the reads using MiXCR and keeps one entry per CDR3 protein. This sample carries about 260,000 distinct CDR3 sequences, roughly an eighth of them seen once, and the ten largest clones take around 8.1%. Findings of the study overall: Ex vivo, HLA-C-restricted CMV-specific TCR beta clonotypes prevailed over the rest of the response.

This CDR3 has 14 residues. Trimming took 1 base from V and 9 from J, leaving 10 bases between them. CDR1 SGHTA and CDR2 FQGNSA come from the germline V gene. The sequenced sample was PBMCs. The TCR originated in a human donor in good health (CMV status not recorded). Some clones in this sample may be carry-over from other donors' samples. The V and J genes are TRBV7-2 and TRBJ1-6; TRBD1 is a possible D gene (5 bases). The CDR3 nucleotides read TGTGCCAGCAGCTTAGGACAGATAACTTCACCCCTCCACTTT. This codes for CASSLGQITSPLHF.